These 21 T cell receptor beta chains were sequenced from one sample in a study of post-analysis software for immune sequencing data. Findings and caveats of the study: Patients used roughly five TRBV segments, including TRBV5-6, TRBV5-1 and TRBV20-1, more often than controls.

Each TCR beta cDNA library carried unique molecular identifiers. TCRdb passed the PCR reads through MiXCR, listing each CDR3 protein once. The sample lists just over 250,000 distinct CDR3 sequences, less than 40% seen once, with more than 4% in the top ten. No antigen has been assigned to these receptors. Sequenced sample: blood. The receptors derive from a girl aged 10-17 years with multiple sclerosis.

This clonotype was seen more than once but under ten times. The chain links TRBV3-1 to TRBJ1-1, with a weak D call TRBD1 (6 bases). The V gene lost 0 bases and the J gene lost 0 bases, with 11 bases spanning the gap. This CDR3 is built from 16 residues. In germline, CDR1 is LGHDT, CDR2 YNNKEL (reference sequence). Here the CDR3 DNA reads TGTGCCAGCAGCCAAGAGGGGGGCCGGATGAACACTGAAGCTTTCTTT. Translation: CASSQEGGRMNTEAFF.

J is TRBJ2-3 and V is TRBV7-2; 7 bases line up with TRBD2. Germline V gives CDR1 SGHTA, CDR2 FQGNSA. This CDR3 is 12 amino acids long. The J segment lost 14 bases and the V segment lost 7 bases, leaving 12 bases of the junction unmatched. The DNA for the CDR3 is TGTGCCAGCATCCTATCATGGGGGGGGGTGTATTTT. This gives the protein CASILSWGGVYF.

In this sample, this clonotype turned up many times. The V call is TRBV29-1, the J call TRBJ1-1; no firm D call. Germline values: CDR1 SQVTM, CDR2 ANQGSEA. CDR3 length: 11 residues. The V end lost 4 bases, the J end lost 7 bases, and 10 bases lay between the germline ends. The CDR3: CSVGVSDEAFF. The CDR3 DNA is TGCAGCGTTGGAGTATCTGATGAAGCTTTCTTT.

The chain is built from TRBV5-1 and TRBJ2-3, with D possibly TRBD2 on 5 matching bases. Trimming shortened V by 2 bases and J by 3 bases, and 13 bases separated the two germline ends. This CDR3 is 15 amino acids long. Germline CDR1 and CDR2: SGHRS and YFSETQ. CDR3 sequence: CASSFLEVRTDTQYF. The DNA for the CDR3 is TGCGCCAGCAGCTTTTTGGAGGTGAGAACAGATACGCAGTATTTT.

This clonotype occurred many times. J is TRBJ2-3 and V is TRBV7-2; 9 nucleotides match TRBD2. The CDR3 runs 16 residues. J gave up 0 bases and V 5 bases, and 6 bases lay outside the gene matches. Germline CDR1 and CDR2: SGHTA and FQGNSA. The CDR3 region has the DNA TGTGCCAGCAGCCGGCTAGCGGGGCATAGCACAGATACGCAGTATTTT. Translating it yields CASSRLAGHSTDTQYF.

The sample holds many counts of this clonotype. The chain has TRBV7-8 and TRBJ1-6, with a possible D match to TRBD1 (5 bases). This CDR3 contains 14 residues. From germline, CDR1 is SGHVS and CDR2 FQNEAQ. Trimming removed 1 base from V and 10 bases from J, with 11 bases in between. CDR3: CASSLESGQSPLHF. Here the CDR3 DNA reads TGTGCCAGCAGCTTAGAGTCAGGGCAATCACCCCTCCACTTT.

As concerns this clonotype: With a much larger clone just one base away, this may be a read error. The V and J genes are TRBV11-2 and TRBJ1-6; no reliable D call. Germline CDR1 and CDR2: SGHAT and FQNNGV. There are 12 residues in the CDR3. The CDR3 coding sequence is TGTGCCAGCACTACGGGCGGTTCACCCCCCCACTTT. This sequence encodes CASTTGGSPPHF.

This clonotype was observed many times. A read error may produce the germline difference seen at one junction end. This sequence joins TRBV12-3 or TRBV12-4 and TRBJ1-1; 8 bases are shared with TRBD1. CDR3 size: 14 residues. The CDR3 DNA reads as TGTGCCAGCATTTTACAAGGGACAGGCCTTGAAGCTTTCTTT. Residues: CASILQGTGLEAFF.

The V and J genes are TRBV4-3 and TRBJ2-7; 13 bases line up with TRBD2. The CDR3 length is 15 residues. Trimming removed 3 bases from V and 3 bases from J; junction bases left unmatched: 2. CDR1 is LGHNA and CDR2 is YSLEER in the germline V gene. The CDR3 bases are TGCGCCAGCAGCCACGGACTAGCGGGAGTCTACGAGCAGTACTTC. Its translation is CASSHGLAGVYEQYF.

This clonotype has at least ten counts. This rearrangement joins TRBV5-1 to TRBJ2-3, with D possibly being TRBD1 or TRBD2 (7 bases each). The V end was cut by 0 bases, the J end by 3 bases, with 20 bases between. This CDR3 is built from 18 residues. Germline V gene sequence: CDR1 SGHRS, CDR2 YFSETQ. The CDR3 DNA is TGCGCCAGCAGCTTGGCACAGGGGAGGGGACTACCAACAGATACGCAGTATTTT. Translation gives CASSLAQGRGLPTDTQYF.

This clonotype occurred a few times. The rearrangement links TRBV20-1 to TRBJ2-7; TRBD1 aligns across 10 bases. After removal of 5 bases from V and 7 bases from J, the junction contained 17 bases not matched to a gene. The CDR3 is made up of 16 amino acids. The V gene's germline CDR1 is DFQATT and CDR2 SNEGSKA (reference sequence). DNA of the CDR3: TGCAGTGCTTCCAGCCGGGACAGGGGATATACGAAGGAGCAGTACTTC. Translated: CSASSRDRGYTKEQYF.

Comment on this clonotype: An end of the junction does not agree with germline; a read error may underlie this. The chain links TRBV3-1 to TRBJ2-1, with 7 bases fitting TRBD2. Germline values: CDR1 LGHDT, CDR2 YNNKEL (reference sequence). The CDR3 contains 13 residues. CDR3 residues: CASSLSLAAASLF. The CDR3 region has the DNA TGTGCCAGCAGCCTTTCCCTAGCGGCCGCCTCCCTCTTC.

The genes are TRBV12-3 or TRBV12-4 and TRBJ2-3; possibly TRBD1 or TRBD2 for D (5 bases each). V dropped 5 bases and J dropped 0 bases, with 6 bases sitting between them. The CDR3 is made up of 13 amino acids. The CDR3 DNA reads TGTGCCAGCAGTCGGGACAGCACAGATACGCAGTATTTT. Protein sequence: CASSRDSTDTQYF.

In regard to this clonotype: A much larger clone is a single base away; this may be a read error. The genes are TRBV7-2 and TRBJ2-1; tentative D call: TRBD2 (6 bases). Near its end, the DNA agrees better with TRBJ2-7, so the J call may be wrong. CDR3 length equals 15 residues. Germline CDR1 reads SGHTA; CDR2 reads FQGNSA. The CDR3 DNA follows: TGTGCCAGCAGCCAACTAGCTAGCTCCTACAATGAGCAGTACTTC. It translates to CASSQLASSYNEQYF.

Comment on this clonotype: This may be a read error: a much more frequent sequence differs by one nucleotide. The V call is TRBV7-9, the J call TRBJ2-5; the D gene is possibly TRBD2 (6 bases). The CDR3 consists of 16 residues. The germline CDR1 and CDR2 sequences are SEHNR and FQNEAQ (reference sequence). V was clipped by 1 base and J by 11 bases, with 23 bases between them. For the CDR3, the DNA is TGTGCCAGCAGCTTAGAGGAGGGTTGGGCGACGAATGAGCAGTACTTC. It encodes CASSLEEGWATNEQYF.

This clonotype was seen repeatedly, ten times or more. The chain carries TRBV20-1 and TRBJ2-4; the D is unclear. V was clipped by 4 bases and J by 2 bases, with 12 bases between them. Germline CDR1 reads DFQATT; CDR2 reads SNEGSKA (reference sequence). The CDR3 runs 14 residues. The CDR3 DNA reads as TGCAGTGCTACGGGCCTCGTGACCAAAAACATTCAGTACTTC. Translating it yields CSATGLVTKNIQYF.

At least ten counts were recorded for this clonotype. The J gene is TRBJ2-7, the V gene TRBV3-1; D ambiguous. Trimming took off 1 base at V and 5 bases at J, with 3 bases between the two ends. In germline, CDR1 is LGHDT, CDR2 YNNKEL (reference sequence). This CDR3 region has 11 residues. Here the CDR3 DNA reads TGTGCCAGCAGCCAAGGCAACGAGCAGTACTTC. Protein sequence: CASSQGNEQYF.

This chain uses TRBV20-1 with TRBJ1-2, with 7 nucleotides matching TRBD1. V was clipped by 0 bases and J by 3 bases; unmatched bases: 7. CDR3 length: 15 amino acids. Germline CDR1 is DFQATT and CDR2 is SNEGSKA (reference sequence). As DNA, the CDR3 is TGCAGTGCTAGAGAACCAGGGGGAGTGTACTATGGCTACACCTTC. The encoded protein is CSAREPGGVYYGYTF.

V is TRBV29-1 and J is TRBJ2-7; possible D gene TRBD2, 5 bases. With 6 bases removed from V and 7 bases from J, the gap between germline ends came to 19 bases. The CDR3 consists of 13 residues. From germline, CDR1 is SQVTM and CDR2 ANQGSEA. The CDR3 loop reads CSVTEDVSSEQYF. The CDR3 bases are TGCAGCGTAACGGAGGACGTGTCTAGTGAGCAGTACTTC.

Remarks on this clonotype: With a much larger clone just one base away, this may be a read error. The rearrangement links TRBV5-1 to TRBJ2-3; 7 bases line up with TRBD1. This CDR3 has 12 amino acids. Per germline, CDR1 SGHRS and CDR2 YFSETQ. CDR3 sequence: CASKQGPDMQYF. CDR3 coding DNA: TGCGCCAGTAAACAGGGGCCAGATATGCAGTATTTT. Together with reference TRBV5-1 and TRBJ2-3, the CDR3 gives the full variable domain: KAGVTQTPRYLIKTRGQQVTLSCSPISGHRSVSWYQQTPGQGLQFLFEYFSETQRNKGNFPGRFSGRQFSNSRSEMNVSTLELGDSALYLCASKQGPDMQYFGPGTRLTVL.

Notes on this clonotype: This may be a read error: a much more frequent sequence differs by one nucleotide. This chain joins TRBV20-1 and TRBJ1-4, with 7 bases identical to TRBD1. V trimming: 3 bases; J trimming: 7 bases; junction bases outside the gene matches: 11. This CDR3 spans 15 amino acids. Germline CDR1 DFQATT, CDR2 SNEGSKA (reference sequence). DNA of the CDR3: TGCAGTGCTAGGGGCGACAGGGACACCCGTGAAAAACTGTTTTTT. Amino acids: CSARGDRDTREKLFF.